The 4 T cell receptor beta chains in this list originate from one sample, sequenced in a study of regulatory T cells in long-lasting Graves disease. HTBI primers from iRepertoire and Arm-PCR of CDR3 regions yielded the TCR beta libraries. Each CDR3 protein is one row after TCRdb ran MiXCR on the multiplex PCR reads. The repertoire holds about 470,000 distinct CDR3 sequences, with 15% as singletons. The time point denotes: newly diagnosed GD, antithyroid drugs for less than 3 months. Extracted RNA from PBMCs served as the source of the TCR library. The sample was also linked to a second study, of T cells in Graves' hyperthyroidism and ophthalmopathy.

Sequenced here: peripheral blood mononuclear cells (PBMCs), sampled at new diagnosis, from a patient treated with antithyroid drugs. The receptors were sampled from a woman in her 30s with Graves disease.

In its sample, this clonotype was seen a few times. The rearrangement uses TRBV20-1 and TRBJ2-2; 13 nucleotides match TRBD2. The CDR3 consists of 16 residues. Germline CDR1 is DFQATT and CDR2 is SNEGSKA (reference sequence). V was pared by 4 bases and J by 0 bases, with 2 bases of the junction left unmatched. CDR3 region: CSAKGLAGSNTGELFF. The CDR3 DNA reads TGCAGTGCTAAGGGACTAGCGGGATCGAACACCGGGGAGCTGTTTTTT.

This rearrangement joins TRBV27 to TRBJ2-7, with a tentative D call TRBD1 (5 bases). The CDR3 sequence is 14 residues long. V dropped 4 bases and J dropped 3 bases, with 13 bases sitting between them. Germline V gene lookup returns CDR1 MNHEY and CDR2 SMNVEV (reference sequence). DNA for the CDR3: TGTGCCAGCAGTTCGGCCCTGACAGACTACGAGCAGTACTTC. Protein product: CASSSALTDYEQYF.

This clonotype was observed at least ten times. The chain carries TRBV2 and TRBJ2-2; unclear D gene. There are 15 residues in the CDR3. Germline V CDR1 and CDR2: SNHLY, FYNNEI. Trimming took 6 bases from V and 3 from J, leaving 14 bases between them. The CDR3 DNA sequence: TGTGCCAGCAGGGGGTTGGGTACTGACACCGGGGAGCTGTTTTTT. Its protein product is CASRGLGTDTGELFF.

In this sample, this clonotype turned up many times. This chain links TRBV3-1 with TRBJ1-1, with 9 bases identical to TRBD1. The CDR3 contains 17 residues. In germline, CDR1 is LGHDT, CDR2 YNNKEL (reference sequence). The J segment lost 4 bases and the V segment lost 0 bases, leaving 9 bases of the junction unmatched. The CDR3 sequence: CASSQEPFPGQGTEAFF. Here the CDR3 DNA reads TGTGCCAGCAGCCAAGAACCTTTTCCGGGACAGGGCACTGAAGCTTTCTTT.